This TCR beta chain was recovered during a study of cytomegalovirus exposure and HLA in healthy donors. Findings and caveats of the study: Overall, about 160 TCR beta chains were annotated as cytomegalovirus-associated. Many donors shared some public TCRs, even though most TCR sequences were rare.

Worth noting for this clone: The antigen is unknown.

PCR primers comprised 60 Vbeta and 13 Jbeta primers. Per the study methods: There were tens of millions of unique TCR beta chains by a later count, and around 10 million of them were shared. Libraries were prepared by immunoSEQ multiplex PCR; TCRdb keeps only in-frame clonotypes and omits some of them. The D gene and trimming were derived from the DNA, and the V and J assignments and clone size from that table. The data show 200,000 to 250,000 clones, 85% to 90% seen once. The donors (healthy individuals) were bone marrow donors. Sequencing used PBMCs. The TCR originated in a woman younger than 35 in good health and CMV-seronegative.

The CDR3 here is CASSAYRATGTEAFF. DNA of the CDR3: TGTGCCAGCAGCGCCTACAGGGCCACTGGCACTGAAGCTTTCTTT. The J gene is TRBJ1-1, the V gene TRBV7-2; possible D gene TRBD1, 6 bases. Trimming shortened V by 5 bases and J by 4 bases, and 17 bases separated the two germline ends. CDR1 is SGHTA, CDR2 FQGNSA, per germline. The CDR3 has 15 residues.